This T cell receptor (beta chain) was identified during a study of long-term antiretroviral therapy in people with HIV. The libraries were made with immunoSEQ v3.0 at survey level. This table comes from immunoSEQ multiplex PCR, and its TCRdb copy is limited to in-frame clones, with some not included. Of about 22,000 clones in the sample, approximately 90% are singletons; the top ten hold roughly 6%. Trimming left V 1 base short and J 1 base short, with 12 bases between. Germline CDR1 reads SGHDT; CDR2 reads YYEEEE. CDR3 length: 15 amino acids. The sequence was obtained from a man aged 60-69 years with HIV. The specimen was unsorted PBMCs, collected 0.6 years after starting antiretroviral therapy. V gene TRBV5-6 combines with J gene TRBJ2-7, with a tentative D call TRBD2 (5 bases). CDR3 protein: CASSLRLRTSYEQYF. The CDR3 nucleotides read TGTGCCAGCAGCTTGAGGTTGAGGACTTCCTACGAGCAGTACTTC.